The TCR delta chain described here comes from a study of γδ T cells in repeated Plasmodium falciparum infection. About the study: Malian children with intense seasonal malaria exposure were compared with matched Australian children.

TCRdb fed the multiplex PCR reads into CATT to redo clone calling. The sample includes 45,000 to 70,000 delta-chain clones, about 1.5% of them seen just once. V was pared by 4 bases and J by 0 bases, with 23 bases of the junction left unmatched. CDR1 and CDR2 (germline): TSWWSYY, QGS. CDR3 length: 21 amino acids. A note on this clone: One base separates it from a far larger clone, so it is likely a read error. Other nucleotide sequences from this sample produce the same CDR3.

Bulk repertoires came from Vgamma9/Vdelta2+ or Vdelta2-negative gammadelta T cells flow-sorted from PBMC. The TCR comes from a pool of human donors (malaria-infected and uninfected, not separated). The chain links TRDV1 to TRDJ1, with 7 bases aligning to TRDD3. The sequencing input was gamma-delta T cells from blood. CDR3 coding DNA: TGTGCTCTTGGGGTCTCGCCTACTCTATCTTACTGGGGATTTTACACCGATAAACTCATCTTT. Protein: CALGVSPTLSYWGFYTDKLIF.